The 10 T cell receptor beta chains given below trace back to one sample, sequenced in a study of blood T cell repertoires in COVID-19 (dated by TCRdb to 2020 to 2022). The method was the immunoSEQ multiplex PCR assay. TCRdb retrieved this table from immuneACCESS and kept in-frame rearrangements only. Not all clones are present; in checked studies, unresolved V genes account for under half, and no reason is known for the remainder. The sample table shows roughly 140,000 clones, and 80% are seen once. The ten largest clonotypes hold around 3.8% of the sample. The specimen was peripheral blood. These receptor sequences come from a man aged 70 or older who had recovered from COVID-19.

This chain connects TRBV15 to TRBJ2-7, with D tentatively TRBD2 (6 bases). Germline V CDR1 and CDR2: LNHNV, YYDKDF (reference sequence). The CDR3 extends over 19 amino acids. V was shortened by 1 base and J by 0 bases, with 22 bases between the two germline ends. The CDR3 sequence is CATSRGYAGWAGGSYEQYF. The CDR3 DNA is TGTGCCACCAGCAGAGGCTACGCAGGGTGGGCCGGGGGCTCCTACGAGCAGTACTTC. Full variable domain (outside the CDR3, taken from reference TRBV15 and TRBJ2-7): DAMVIQNPRYQVTQFGKPVTLSCSQTLNHNVMYWYQQKSSQAPKLLFHYYDKDFNNEADTPDNFQSRRPNTSFCFLDIRSPGLGDTAMYLCATSRGYAGWAGGSYEQYFGPGTRLTVT.

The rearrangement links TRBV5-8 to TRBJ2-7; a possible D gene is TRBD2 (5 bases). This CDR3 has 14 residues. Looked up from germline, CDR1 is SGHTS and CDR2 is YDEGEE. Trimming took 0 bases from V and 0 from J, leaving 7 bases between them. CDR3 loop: CASSLEAASYEQYF. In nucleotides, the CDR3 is TGTGCCAGCAGCTTGGAAGCGGCCTCCTACGAGCAGTACTTC.

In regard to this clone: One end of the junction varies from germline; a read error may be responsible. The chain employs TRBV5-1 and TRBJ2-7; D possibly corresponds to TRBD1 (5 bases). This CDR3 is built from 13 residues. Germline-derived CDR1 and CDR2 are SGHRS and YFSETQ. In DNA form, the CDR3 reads TGCGCCAGCAGCGCAGGGTCCTCCTCCGAGCAGTACTTC. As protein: CASSAGSSSEQYF.

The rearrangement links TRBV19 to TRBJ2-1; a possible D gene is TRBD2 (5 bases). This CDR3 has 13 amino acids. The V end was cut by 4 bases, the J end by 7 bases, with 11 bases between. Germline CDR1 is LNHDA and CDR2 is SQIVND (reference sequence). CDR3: CASSTDGINEQFF. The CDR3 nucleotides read TGTGCCAGTAGTACCGACGGGATTAATGAGCAGTTCTTC.

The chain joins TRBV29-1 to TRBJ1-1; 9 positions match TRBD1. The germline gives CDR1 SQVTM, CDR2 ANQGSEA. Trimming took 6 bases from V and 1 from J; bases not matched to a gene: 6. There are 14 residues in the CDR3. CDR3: CSVPKDRGNTEAFF. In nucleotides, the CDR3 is TGCAGCGTCCCAAAGGACAGGGGGAACACTGAAGCTTTCTTT.

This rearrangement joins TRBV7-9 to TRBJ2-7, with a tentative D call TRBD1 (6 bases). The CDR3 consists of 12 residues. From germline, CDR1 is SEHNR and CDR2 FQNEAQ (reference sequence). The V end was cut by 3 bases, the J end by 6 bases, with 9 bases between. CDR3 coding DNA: TGTGCCAGCAGCTTCAACAGGGTCGAGCAGTACTTC. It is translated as CASSFNRVEQYF.

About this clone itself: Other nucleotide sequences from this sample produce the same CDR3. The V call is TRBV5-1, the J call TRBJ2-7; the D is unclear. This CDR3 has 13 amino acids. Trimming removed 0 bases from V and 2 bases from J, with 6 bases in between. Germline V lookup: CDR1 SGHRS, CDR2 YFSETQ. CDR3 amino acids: CASSLGSTYEQYF. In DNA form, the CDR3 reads TGCGCCAGCAGCTTGGGCAGTACCTACGAGCAGTACTTC.

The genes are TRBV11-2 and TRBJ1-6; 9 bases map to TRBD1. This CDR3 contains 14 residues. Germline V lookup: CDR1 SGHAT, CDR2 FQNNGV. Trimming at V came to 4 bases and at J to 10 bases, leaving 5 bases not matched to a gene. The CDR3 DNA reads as TGTGCCAGCAGCTACCGGACAGGGGACTCACCCCTCCACTTT. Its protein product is CASSYRTGDSPLHF.

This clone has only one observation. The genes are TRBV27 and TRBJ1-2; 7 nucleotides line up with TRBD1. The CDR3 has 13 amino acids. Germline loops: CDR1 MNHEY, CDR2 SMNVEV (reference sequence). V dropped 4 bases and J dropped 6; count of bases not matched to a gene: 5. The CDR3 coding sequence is TGTGCCAGCAGTTACAGGGGAGGAGATGGCTACACCTTC. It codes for CASSYRGGDGYTF.

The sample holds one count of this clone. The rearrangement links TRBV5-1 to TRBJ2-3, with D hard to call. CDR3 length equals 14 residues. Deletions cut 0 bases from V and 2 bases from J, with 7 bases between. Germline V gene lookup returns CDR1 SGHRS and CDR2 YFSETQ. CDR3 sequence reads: CASSLDHNTDTQYF. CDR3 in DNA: TGCGCCAGCAGCTTGGATCACAACACAGATACGCAGTATTTT. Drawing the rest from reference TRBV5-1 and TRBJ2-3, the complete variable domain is KAGVTQTPRYLIKTRGQQVTLSCSPISGHRSVSWYQQTPGQGLQFLFEYFSETQRNKGNFPGRFSGRQFSNSRSEMNVSTLELGDSALYLCASSLDHNTDTQYFGPGTRLTVL.